This TCR beta chain emerged from a study of T-cell reconstitution after alpha-beta-depleted transplantation in children. Overall study results and limits: The origin of alpha-beta T cells about two months after transplant was reportedly several hundred expanded graft clones.

Preparing the TCRbeta library involved the use of unique molecular identifiers. TCRdb processed the PCR reads anew with MiXCR; each CDR3 protein has one entry. The repertoire holds some 300,000 distinct CDR3 sequences, with over 9.5% as singletons. There are a few counts of this clonotype. Its antigen is not identified. Germline-derived CDR1 and CDR2 are SGHTA and FQGNSA. The CDR3 spans 16 residues. Trimming removed 2 bases from V and 2 bases from J, with 13 bases in between. The material was PBMCs, obtained before TCRalphabeta/CD19-depleted stem cell transplant. This clonotype originated in a boy under two years old with acute myeloid leukemia, due to receive a stem cell transplant. The chain employs TRBV7-2 and TRBJ2-1; D possibly corresponds to TRBD2 (5 bases). The CDR3 DNA follows: TGTGCCAGCAGCTTAAGAGGAACGGGAACCTACAATGAGCAGTTCTTC. It encodes CASSLRGTGTYNEQFF.